This T cell receptor (beta chain) stems from a study of naive and memory T cell subsets. The CDR3 has 15 residues. CDR1 and CDR2 (germline): SGHDN, FVKESK. V dropped 5 bases and J dropped 6; count of bases not matched to a gene: 9. Four subsets defined by CD45RA and CD27 were sorted after CD3, CD4, CD8 and live/dead staining. The study's findings and limits: The power law exponent of TCR abundance differed between naive and memory cells.

For this clonotype: Its antigen remains unknown.

Two oligonucleotides, mixed equimolar, formed the beta constant-region primer covering TRBC1 and TRBC2. Each CDR3 protein is one row after TCRdb ran MiXCR on the UMI-ligation and nested PCR reads. The data contain roughly 98,000 distinct CDR3 sequences, roughly 7.3% of them singletons. Material for sequencing was central memory CD4+ T cells from blood. This chain links TRBV14 with TRBJ2-1; 8 bases agree with TRBD2. The sequence derives from a human donor in good health. This chain's CDR3 is CASSYRGGPGNEQFF. DNA of the CDR3: TGTGCCAGCAGCTACCGGGGGGGCCCTGGCAATGAGCAGTTCTTC.